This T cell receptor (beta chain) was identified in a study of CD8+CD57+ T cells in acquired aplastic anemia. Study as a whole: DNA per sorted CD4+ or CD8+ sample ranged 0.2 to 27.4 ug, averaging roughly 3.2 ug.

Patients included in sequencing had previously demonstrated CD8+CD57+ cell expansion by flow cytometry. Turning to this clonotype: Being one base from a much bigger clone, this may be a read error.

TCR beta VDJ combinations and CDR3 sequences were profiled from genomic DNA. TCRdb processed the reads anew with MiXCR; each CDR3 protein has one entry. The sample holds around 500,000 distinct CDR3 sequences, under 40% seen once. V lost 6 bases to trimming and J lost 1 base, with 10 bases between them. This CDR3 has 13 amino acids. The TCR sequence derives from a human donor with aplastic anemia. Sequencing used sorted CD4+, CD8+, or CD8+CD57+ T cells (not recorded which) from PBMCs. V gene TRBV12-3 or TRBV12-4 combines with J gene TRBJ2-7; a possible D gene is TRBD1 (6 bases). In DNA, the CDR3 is TGTGCCAGCAGGGGGACAAGGTCCTACGAGCAGTACTTC. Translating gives CASRGTRSYEQYF.